This TCR beta chain derives from a study of cytotoxic CD8 clonotypes in ibrutinib-treated CLL. CDR1 and CDR2 (germline): SGHTA, FQGNSA. CDR3 size: 14 residues. With V trimmed by 5 bases and J by 6 bases, 6 bases remained unmatched. Sequencing used immunoSEQ multiplex PCR; TCRdb keeps in-frame clones, though not all of them. This table has about 80,000 clones, roughly 80% appearing once. The source of this sequence is a human donor with chronic lymphocytic leukemia. The chain employs TRBV7-2 and TRBJ2-1, with 8 bases that match TRBD1. The sample here was PBMCs, taken after 12 months of ibrutinib treatment. CDR3 sequence (DNA): TGTGCCAGCAGCCCAGGGGGCGTCCCCAATGAGCAGTTCTTC. This encodes CASSPGGVPNEQFF.